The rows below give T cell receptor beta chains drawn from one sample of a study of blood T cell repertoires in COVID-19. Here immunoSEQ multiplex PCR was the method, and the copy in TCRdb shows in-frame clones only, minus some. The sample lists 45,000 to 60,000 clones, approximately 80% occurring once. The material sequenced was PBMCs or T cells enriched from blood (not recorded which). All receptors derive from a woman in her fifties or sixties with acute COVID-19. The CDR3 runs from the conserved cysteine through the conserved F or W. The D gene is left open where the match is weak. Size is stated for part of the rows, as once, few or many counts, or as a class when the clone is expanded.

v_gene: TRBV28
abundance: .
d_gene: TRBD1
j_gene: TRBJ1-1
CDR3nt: TGTGCCAGCAGTTTGTCAGGGGGTGTTCACACTGAAGCTTTCTTT
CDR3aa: CASSLSGGVHTEAFF

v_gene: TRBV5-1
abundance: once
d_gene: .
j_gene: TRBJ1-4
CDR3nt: TGCGCCAGCAGCCTACAGGGAAGCGAGGAAAAACTGTTTTTT
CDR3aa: CASSLQGSEEKLFF

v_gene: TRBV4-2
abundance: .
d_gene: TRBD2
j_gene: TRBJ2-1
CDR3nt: TGTGCCAGCAGCCAAGGACTAGCGACCTACAATGAGCAGTTCTTC
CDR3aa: CASSQGLATYNEQFF

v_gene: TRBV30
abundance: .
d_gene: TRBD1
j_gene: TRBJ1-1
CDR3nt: TGTGCCTGGAGTTCCCTGACAGGGATGCACACTGAAGCTTTCTTT
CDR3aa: CAWSSLTGMHTEAFF

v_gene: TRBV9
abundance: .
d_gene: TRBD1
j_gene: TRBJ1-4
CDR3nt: TGTGCCAGCAGCGACCGGGACAGGGGAGCTAATGAAAAACTGTTTTTT
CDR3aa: CASSDRDRGANEKLFF

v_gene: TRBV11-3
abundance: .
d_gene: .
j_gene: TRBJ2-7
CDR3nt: TGTGCCAGCAGCGGAAGGACAGATTACGAGCAGTACTTC
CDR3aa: CASSGRTDYEQYF

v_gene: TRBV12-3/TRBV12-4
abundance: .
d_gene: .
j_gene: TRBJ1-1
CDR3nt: TGTGCCAGCAGACGGCTGCGGGACACTGAAGCTTTCTTT
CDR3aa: CASRRLRDTEAFF

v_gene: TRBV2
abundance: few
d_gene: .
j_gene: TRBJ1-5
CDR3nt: TGTGCCAGCAGTCAACAGGGAAATCATCAGCCCCAGCATTTT
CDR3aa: CASSQQGNHQPQHF

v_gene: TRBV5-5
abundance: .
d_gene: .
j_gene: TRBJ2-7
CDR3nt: TGTGCCAGCAGTTCGGGTGGGGGGATCTCCTACGAGCAGTACTTC
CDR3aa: CASSSGGGISYEQYF

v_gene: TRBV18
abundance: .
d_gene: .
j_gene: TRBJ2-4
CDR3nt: TGTGCCAGCTCACCACCTATCCGGGACATTCAGTACTTC
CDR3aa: CASSPPIRDIQYF

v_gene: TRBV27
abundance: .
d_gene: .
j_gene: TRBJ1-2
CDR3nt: TGTGCCAGCAGTCCTAGTAGTTCCCCCTATGGCTACACCTTC
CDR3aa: CASSPSSSPYGYTF

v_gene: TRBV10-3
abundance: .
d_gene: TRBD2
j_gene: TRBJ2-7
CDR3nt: TGTGCCATCAGTGGAGGCTGGGAGGGTTCCTACGAGCAGTACTTC
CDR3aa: CAISGGWEGSYEQYF

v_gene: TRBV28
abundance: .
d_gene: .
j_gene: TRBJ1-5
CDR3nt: TGTGCCAGCAGGAGACATCTAAATAGCAATCAGCCCCAGCATTTT
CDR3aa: CASRRHLNSNQPQHF

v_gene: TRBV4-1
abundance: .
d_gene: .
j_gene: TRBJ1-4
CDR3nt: TGCGCCAGCAGCCCGCGGGGAGCTAATGAAAAACTGTTTTTT
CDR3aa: CASSPRGANEKLFF

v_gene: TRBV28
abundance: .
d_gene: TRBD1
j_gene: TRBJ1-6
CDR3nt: TGTGCCAGCAGTCCCCGACAGGGGTCTCCCCCCTATAATTCACCCCTCCACTTT
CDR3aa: CASSPRQGSPPYNSPLHF

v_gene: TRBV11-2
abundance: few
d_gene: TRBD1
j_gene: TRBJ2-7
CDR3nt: TGTGCCAGCAGCTTTGGGACAGGGCCCTACGAGCAGTACTTC
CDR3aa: CASSFGTGPYEQYF

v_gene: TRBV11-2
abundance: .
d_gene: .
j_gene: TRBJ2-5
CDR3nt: TGTGCCAGCAGCGCCTCGGGGGGCTCCCAGTACTTC
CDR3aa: CASSASGGSQYF

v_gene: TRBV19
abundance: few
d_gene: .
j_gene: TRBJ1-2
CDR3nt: TGTGCCAGTAGTATGAGGAGACGTTCGGATGGCTACACCTTC
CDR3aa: CASSMRRRSDGYTF

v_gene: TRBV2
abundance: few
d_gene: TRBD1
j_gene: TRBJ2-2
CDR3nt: TGTGCAACCCGACAGGGGGCGGCCGGGGAGCTGTTTTTT
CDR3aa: CATRQGAAGELFF

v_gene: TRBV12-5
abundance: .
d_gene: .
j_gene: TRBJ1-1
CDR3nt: TGTGCTAGTGGTTTGGTAAGGTCAGCGACTATGAACACTGAAGCTTTCTTT
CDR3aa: CASGLVRSATMNTEAFF

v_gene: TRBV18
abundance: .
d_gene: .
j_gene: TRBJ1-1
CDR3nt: TGTGCCAGCTCACCACCTCCAGCAGCGGGCACTGAAGCTTTCTTT
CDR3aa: CASSPPPAAGTEAFF

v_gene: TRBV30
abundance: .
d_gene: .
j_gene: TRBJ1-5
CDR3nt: TGTGCCTGGAGTGACAGGGACAATCAGCCCCAGCATTTT
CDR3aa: CAWSDRDNQPQHF

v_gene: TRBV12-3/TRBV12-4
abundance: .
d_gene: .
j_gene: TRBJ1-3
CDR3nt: TGTGCCAGCAGTTTCGTGACGGGCACCATATATTTT
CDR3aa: CASSFVTGTIYF

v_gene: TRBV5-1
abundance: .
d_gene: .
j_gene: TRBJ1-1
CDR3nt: TGCGCCAGTGGGACAACGAACACTGAAGCTTTCTTT
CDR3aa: CASGTTNTEAFF

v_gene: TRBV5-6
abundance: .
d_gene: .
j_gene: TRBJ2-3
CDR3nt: TGTGCCCGCAGCTTGGGAGGGGGGGGCAAGGATACGCAGTATTTT
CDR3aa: CARSLGGGGKDTQYF

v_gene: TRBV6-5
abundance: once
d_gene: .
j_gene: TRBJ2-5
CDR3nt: TGTGCCAGCAGTTATACGGACTATCAAGAGACCCAGTACTTC
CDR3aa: CASSYTDYQETQYF

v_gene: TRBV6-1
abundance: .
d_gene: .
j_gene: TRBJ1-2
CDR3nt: TGTGCCAGCAGTGAAGAGGGTGGGGGTCAGGGGCCGCTCCCTTATGGCTACACCTTC
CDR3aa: CASSEEGGGQGPLPYGYTF

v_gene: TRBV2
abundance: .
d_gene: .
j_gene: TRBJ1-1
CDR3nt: TGTGCCAGCAGTACAGGGTATTCTGAAGCTTTCTTT
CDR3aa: CASSTGYSEAFF

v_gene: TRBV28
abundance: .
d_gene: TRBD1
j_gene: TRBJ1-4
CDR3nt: TGTGCCAGCACGCCAGGGGGCGTTAATGAAAAACTGTTTTTT
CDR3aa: CASTPGGVNEKLFF

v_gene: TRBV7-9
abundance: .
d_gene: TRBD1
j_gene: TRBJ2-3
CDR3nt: TGTGCCAGCAGCTTACAGGGGGCCGTTAGGGCAGATACGCAGTATTTT
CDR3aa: CASSLQGAVRADTQYF

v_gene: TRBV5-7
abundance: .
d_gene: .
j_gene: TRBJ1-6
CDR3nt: TGTGCCAGCAGCCACCACCCAACAGGTTCTAATTCACCCCTCCACTTT
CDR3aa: CASSHHPTGSNSPLHF

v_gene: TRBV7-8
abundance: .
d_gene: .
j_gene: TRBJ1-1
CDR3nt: TGTGCCAGCAGCCCAGGCATCGGAGGAGCTTTCTTT
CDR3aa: CASSPGIGGAFF

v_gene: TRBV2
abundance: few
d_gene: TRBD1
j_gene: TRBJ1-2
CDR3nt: TGTGCCAGCAGGACAGGGGATGACTATGGCTACACCTTC
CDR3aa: CASRTGDDYGYTF

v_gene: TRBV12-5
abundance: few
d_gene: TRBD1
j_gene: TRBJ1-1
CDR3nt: TGTGCTAGTGGTTTTACAGCTGGACAGGGAGAAGCTTTCTTT
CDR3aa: CASGFTAGQGEAFF

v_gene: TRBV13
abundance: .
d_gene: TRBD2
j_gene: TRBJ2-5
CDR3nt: TGTGCCAGCAGCTTCCGGCGGGGGATAGCTCAAGAGACCCAGTACTTC
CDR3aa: CASSFRRGIAQETQYF

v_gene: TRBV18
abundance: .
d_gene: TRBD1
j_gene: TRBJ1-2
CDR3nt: TGTGCCAGCTCACCAACAGGGGAAGCAGGTGGCTACACCTTC
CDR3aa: CASSPTGEAGGYTF

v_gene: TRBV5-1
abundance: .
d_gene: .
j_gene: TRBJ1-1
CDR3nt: TGCGCCAGCAGCTTGCTAGGGGTGAACACTGAAGCTTTCTTT
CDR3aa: CASSLLGVNTEAFF

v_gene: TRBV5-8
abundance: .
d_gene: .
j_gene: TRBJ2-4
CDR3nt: TGTGCCAGCAGCCTATCCCGGCAGGGGAGAAACATTCAGTACTTC
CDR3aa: CASSLSRQGRNIQYF